This T cell receptor beta chain was identified during a study of early T cells in non-severe SARS-CoV-2 infection. This clonotype was counted between two and nine times. The V gene lost 1 base and the J gene lost 3 bases, with 8 bases spanning the gap. This CDR3 region has 14 residues. CDR1 and CDR2 (germline): SGHAT, FQNNGV. Individual cDNA molecules were tagged with unique molecular identifiers. TCRdb reprocessed the 5' RACE reads with MiXCR, giving one entry per CDR3 protein. This table has roughly 54,000 distinct CDR3 sequences, about 7.7% appearing once. This clonotype originated in an adult who was a healthcare worker with PCR-confirmed SARS-CoV-2 infection or an uninfected control (not recorded which). The chain recombines TRBV11-2 with TRBJ2-3; TRBD2 is a possible D gene (5 bases). Specimen: whole blood, collected at baseline. This CDR3 reads CASSLAGWTDTQYF. CDR3 bases: TGTGCCAGCAGCTTAGCGGGGTGGACAGATACGCAGTATTTT.